Each of the 20 T cell receptor beta chains below was sequenced from the same sample in a study of identical twins. TCRdb redid the calling of the 5' RACE reads with MiXCR, one entry per CDR3 protein. The sample lists 210,000 or so distinct CDR3 sequences, approximately 15% occurring once. A further study also used this sample, focusing on T cells expressing NK-cell markers.

Sequencing input: CD8+ T cells sorted from blood. The source of these receptors is a woman younger than 35 in good health.

The rearrangement uses TRBV4-3 and TRBJ1-5; no definite D call. The CDR3 runs to 15 residues. Between the trimmed V and J ends, which lost 0 bases and 4 bases, there was a span of 10 bases. In germline, CDR1 is LGHNA, CDR2 YSLEER. In nucleotides, the CDR3 is TGCGCCAGCAGCCAAGATTGGGCAGCTAATCAGCCCCAGCATTTT. Encoded protein: CASSQDWAANQPQHF.

V and J are TRBV13 and TRBJ1-1; 7 bases align to TRBD1. There are 14 residues in the CDR3. V lost 3 bases to trimming and J lost 5 bases; unmatched junction nucleotides: 6. The V gene's germline CDR1 is PRHDT and CDR2 FYEKMQ (reference sequence). CDR3 nucleotides: TGTGCCAGCAGCTTGGCGACAGGGCGGACTGAAGCTTTCTTT. Amino acids: CASSLATGRTEAFF.

The chain has TRBV4-3 and TRBJ2-1, with TRBD2 matching over 9 bases. Per germline, CDR1 LGHNA and CDR2 YSLEER. Germline trimming cut 0 bases from V and 3 bases from J; bases unmatched to any gene: 6. This CDR3 contains 17 residues. The CDR3 here is CASSQDQGLASYNEQFF. Here the CDR3 DNA reads TGCGCCAGCAGCCAAGATCAGGGACTAGCTAGCTACAATGAGCAGTTCTTC.

This clonotype has a count of ten or more. The gene calls are TRBV29-1 and TRBJ2-3; D not resolved. Germline CDR1 SQVTM, CDR2 ANQGSEA. This CDR3 contains 11 residues. Trimming left V 6 bases short and J 10 bases short, with 14 bases between. The DNA for the CDR3 is TGCAGCGTCGCAGCACGAGGTGCGCAGTATTTT. Protein product: CSVAARGAQYF.

The V call is TRBV20-1, the J call TRBJ2-2; 7 bases are a match to TRBD1. Germline loops: CDR1 DFQATT, CDR2 SNEGSKA (reference sequence). V was pared by 3 bases and J by 4 bases, with 5 bases of the junction left unmatched. The CDR3 has 14 residues. DNA for the CDR3: TGCAGTGCTAGCCGATCAGGGGGCACCGGGGAGCTGTTTTTT. This encodes CSASRSGGTGELFF.

Only a few counts were recorded for this clonotype. CDR3 nucleotides: TGTGCCAGCAGTTTCGTGGGGGCCAACGTCCTGACTTTC. It codes for CASSFVGANVLTF. V is TRBV27 and J is TRBJ2-6; D remains unclear. Germline CDR1 is MNHEY and CDR2 is SMNVEV (reference sequence). V lost 3 bases and J lost 4, with 4 bases in between. The CDR3 totals 13 residues.

The V and J genes are TRBV7-9 and TRBJ2-5; D is possibly TRBD1 (5 bases). V dropped 1 base and J dropped 5 bases, with 11 bases sitting between them. Germline CDR1 and CDR2: SEHNR and FQNEAQ (reference sequence). CDR3 size: 14 residues. CDR3 protein: CASSLEVDMETQYF. The CDR3, as DNA: TGTGCCAGCAGCTTAGAGGTGGACATGGAGACCCAGTACTTC.

This clonotype has a count of ten or more. The J gene is TRBJ2-6, the V gene TRBV6-1; no clear D. The V and J ends lost 6 bases and 0 bases respectively, with 15 bases between them. There are 17 residues in the CDR3. Germline V CDR1 and CDR2: MNHNS, SASEGT. In nucleotides, the CDR3 is TGTGCCAGCAGAGATCGGGTAGCTAGCTCTGGGGCCAACGTCCTGACTTTC. As protein: CASRDRVASSGANVLTF.

This clonotype was detected only a few times. This chain links TRBV29-1 with TRBJ1-1; TRBD1 aligns across 7 bases. V lost 2 bases, J lost 5 bases, and 8 bases stayed unmatched. Germline CDR1 SQVTM, CDR2 ANQGSEA. The CDR3 covers 14 residues. The CDR3 region has the DNA TGCAGCGTTGAAATGTCAGGGGGAGGAACTGAAGCTTTCTTT. Protein product: CSVEMSGGGTEAFF.

A few counts support this clonotype. This chain uses TRBV12-3 or TRBV12-4 with TRBJ2-2, with 7 bases that match TRBD1. This CDR3 is built from 16 residues. With V trimmed by 8 bases and J by 6 bases, 15 bases remained unmatched. CDR3 coding DNA: TGTGCCAGCGGCGACGACAGGGCCCCGCGATCCGGGGAGCTGTTTTTT. It codes for CASGDDRAPRSGELFF.

This clonotype was picked up a small number of times. The V gene is TRBV6-5, the J gene TRBJ2-3; 9 bases line up with TRBD2. The CDR3 runs 16 residues. J lost 7 bases, V lost 0 bases, and 8 bases had no gene match. In germline, CDR1 is MNHEY, CDR2 SVGAGI. CDR3 loop: CASSYSLASGKNTQYF. DNA for the CDR3: TGTGCCAGCAGTTACTCTTTGGCTAGCGGGAAAAATACGCAGTATTTT.

CDR3 DNA sequence: TGCGCCAGCAGCTTGGCAGGGGCCGCCACCGGGGAGCTGTTTTTT. Its protein is CASSLAGAATGELFF. The chain combines TRBV5-1 with TRBJ2-2; a possible D gene is TRBD1 (6 bases). The V end lost 0 bases, the J end lost 4 bases, and 10 bases lay between the germline ends. This CDR3 has 15 residues. CDR1 and CDR2 (germline): SGHRS, YFSETQ.

The V gene is TRBV15, the J gene TRBJ1-1; D ambiguous. Trimming pared 5 bases from V and 5 bases from J, leaving 12 bases between. Germline CDR1 reads LNHNV; CDR2 reads YYDKDF (reference sequence). The CDR3 totals 13 residues. CDR3 sequence (DNA): TGTGCCACCAGCCCAACGCCAAGGACTGAAGCTTTCTTT. This codes for CATSPTPRTEAFF.

The J gene is TRBJ2-5, the V gene TRBV7-9; TRBD1 might be the D (6 bases). The CDR3 totals 16 residues. CDR1 and CDR2 (germline): SEHNR, FQNEAQ (reference sequence). Trimming stripped 4 bases from V and 2 bases from J, with 17 bases between. CDR3 sequence reads: CASSSQGGDAQETQYF. The CDR3 coding sequence is TGTGCCAGCAGCTCACAAGGGGGAGACGCGCAAGAGACCCAGTACTTC.

There are a few counts of this clonotype. The rearrangement joins TRBV20-1 to TRBJ2-5, with D perhaps matching TRBD2 (6 bases). Trimming pared 3 bases from V and 5 bases from J, leaving 13 bases between. CDR1 and CDR2 (germline): DFQATT, SNEGSKA (reference sequence). This CDR3 has 13 residues. CDR3 loop: CSARFTREETQYF. The CDR3 DNA is TGCAGTGCTAGGTTTACTCGGGAGGAGACCCAGTACTTC.

This clonotype has more than one count but fewer than ten. The rearrangement joins TRBV11-2 to TRBJ2-6; TRBD1 or TRBD2 may be the D gene (5 bases each). The CDR3 loop spans 15 amino acids. Trimming pared 8 bases from V and 1 base from J, leaving 12 bases between. CDR1 and CDR2 from the germline V gene are SGHAT and FQNNGV. The CDR3 here is CASPGTGSGANVLTF. CDR3 DNA sequence: TGTGCCAGCCCGGGGACCGGATCTGGGGCCAACGTCCTGACTTTC.

The gene calls are TRBV6-5 and TRBJ2-3, with D perhaps matching TRBD1 (5 bases). Between the trimmed V and J ends, which lost 2 bases and 3 bases, there was a span of 12 bases. Germline V gene sequence: CDR1 MNHEY, CDR2 SVGAGI. The CDR3 runs 15 residues. The CDR3 DNA is TGTGCCAGCAGTTACCCCGCAGGGCTGACAGATACGCAGTATTTT. Its translation: CASSYPAGLTDTQYF.

The sample holds many counts of this clonotype. The chain joins TRBV11-2 to TRBJ2-2; D remains unclear. Trimming cost V 0 bases and J 2 bases, with 13 bases left between them. The CDR3 sequence is 17 residues long. The germline V gene has CDR1 SGHAT and CDR2 FQNNGV. The CDR3 DNA sequence: TGTGCCAGCAGCTTAGAATTGACAACTATAAACACCGGGGAGCTGTTTTTT. Residues: CASSLELTTINTGELFF.

This chain connects TRBV7-8 to TRBJ2-5; TRBD1 matches at 7 bases. The junction had 11 bases not matched to a gene; V was cut back by 5 bases and J by 5 bases. Germline V lookup: CDR1 SGHVS, CDR2 FQNEAQ. This CDR3 region has 15 residues. The CDR3 nucleotides read TGTGCCAGCAGCCGAATCACAGGGGTGCCCGAGACCCAGTACTTC. This sequence encodes CASSRITGVPETQYF.

This chain uses TRBV20-1 with TRBJ2-7; TRBD1 matches at 8 bases. With 1 base clipped from V and 2 bases from J, the junction kept 7 bases outside the gene matches. CDR1 and CDR2 (germline): DFQATT, SNEGSKA (reference sequence). This CDR3 is 15 amino acids long. The CDR3 DNA sequence: TGCAGTGCTAGAGTGTCCGGGACAGGACCCTACGAGCAGTACTTC. It translates to CSARVSGTGPYEQYF.